This T cell receptor (beta chain) was sequenced for a study of T cell responses to AZD1222 COVID-19 vaccine. TCRdb's copy holds only in-frame clones and misses some; the assay was immunoSEQ multiplex PCR. The table has over 65,000 clones, around 73% seen once. CDR1 MNHEY and CDR2 SMNVEV come from the germline V gene (reference sequence). The CDR3 runs 13 residues. The V end lost 5 bases, the J end lost 8 bases, and 16 bases lay between the germline ends. Sequenced material: peripheral blood, taken on day 0 of AZD1222 vaccination. This TCR derives from an adult in good health. V and J are TRBV27 and TRBJ2-7; TRBD1 is a possible D gene (6 bases). The CDR3 sequence is CASSLDRERKQYF. CDR3 nucleotide sequence: TGTGCCAGCAGTCTGGACAGAGAGCGGAAGCAGTACTTC.